This is a list of T cell receptor beta chains from one sample in a study. TCRdb used MiXCR to reprocess the 5' RACE reads, holding one entry per CDR3 protein. The sample shows about 40,000 distinct CDR3 sequences, approximately 19% of them seen only once. The sequenced sample was naive CD4+ T cells sorted from a lymph node. These TCRs come from a female donor with breast cancer. CDR3s include the opening cysteine and the closing phenylalanine or tryptophan. Each record gives: CDR3 length, V gene, clone size, D gene, J gene, CDR3 DNA, CDR3 protein. D genes are given only for firm matches. Clone size, where shown, is once, few, many, or a class for clones that have expanded.

CDR3 length: 12; V gene: TRBV5-4; clone size: few; D gene: .; J gene: TRBJ2-7; CDR3 DNA: TGTGCCAGCACAGCCCCCGGGACAAAGCATCACTTC; CDR3 protein: CASTAPGTKHHF
CDR3 length: 15; V gene: TRBV7-9; clone size: .; D gene: .; J gene: TRBJ2-3; CDR3 DNA: TGTGCCAGCGGCTTAGCGACGGTGAGCACAGATACGCAGTATTTT; CDR3 protein: CASGLATVSTDTQYF
CDR3 length: 12; V gene: TRBV12-3/TRBV12-4; clone size: .; D gene: .; J gene: TRBJ2-1; CDR3 DNA: TGTGCCAGCAGTCCAAGGGAAAATGAGCAGTTCTTC; CDR3 protein: CASSPRENEQFF
CDR3 length: 15; V gene: TRBV6-5; clone size: few; D gene: .; J gene: TRBJ2-6; CDR3 DNA: TGTGCCAGCAGGGCGACTCAGTCTGGGGCCAACGTCCTGACTTTC; CDR3 protein: CASRATQSGANVLTF
CDR3 length: 13; V gene: TRBV7-9; clone size: few; D gene: TRBD2; J gene: TRBJ2-7; CDR3 DNA: TGTGCCAGCAGCTTAATGGCGGGAGGCGAGCAGTACTTC; CDR3 protein: CASSLMAGGEQYF
CDR3 length: 16; V gene: TRBV6-6; clone size: few; D gene: TRBD1; J gene: TRBJ1-4; CDR3 DNA: TGTGCCAGCAGACGCATCTCGGGACAGGGAGAGGAAAAACTGTTTTTT; CDR3 protein: CASRRISGQGEEKLFF
CDR3 length: 13; V gene: TRBV4-1; clone size: .; D gene: .; J gene: TRBJ2-1; CDR3 DNA: TGCGCCAGCAGTTCGGCCCGGGCCTATGGGCAGTTCTTC; CDR3 protein: CASSSARAYGQFF
CDR3 length: 18; V gene: TRBV5-1; clone size: .; D gene: .; J gene: TRBJ1-5; CDR3 DNA: TGCGCCAGCCCCTCGAATTCGGAGAGGATGGGGCTCGGGCAGCCCCAGCATTTT; CDR3 protein: CASPSNSERMGLGQPQHF
CDR3 length: 14; V gene: TRBV9; clone size: .; D gene: .; J gene: TRBJ2-1; CDR3 DNA: TGTGCCGGCAGCGTAGGTAGAGCTCGTCTTGAGCAGTTCTTC; CDR3 protein: CAGSVGRARLEQFF
CDR3 length: 15; V gene: TRBV15; clone size: few; D gene: TRBD1; J gene: TRBJ2-1; CDR3 DNA: TGTGCCACCAGCAGAGATTTGGGACAGGGCAATGAGCAGTTCTTC; CDR3 protein: CATSRDLGQGNEQFF
CDR3 length: 13; V gene: TRBV28; clone size: .; D gene: .; J gene: TRBJ2-4; CDR3 DNA: TGTGCCAGCAGTTTGCACGGCGTGGACATTCAGTACTTC; CDR3 protein: CASSLHGVDIQYF
CDR3 length: 13; V gene: TRBV7-2; clone size: .; D gene: .; J gene: TRBJ2-5; CDR3 DNA: TGTGCCAGCAGCCGGACAGTCCAAGAGACCCAGTACTTC; CDR3 protein: CASSRTVQETQYF
CDR3 length: 13; V gene: TRBV25-1; clone size: .; D gene: .; J gene: TRBJ1-6; CDR3 DNA: TGTGCCAGCAGTGGGGGGCCTGGGTCACCCCTCCACTTT; CDR3 protein: CASSGGPGSPLHF
CDR3 length: 15; V gene: TRBV7-2; clone size: .; D gene: TRBD1; J gene: TRBJ2-4; CDR3 DNA: TGTGCCAGCAGCTCCGAGAGGGACAGGAAAAACATTCAGTACTTC; CDR3 protein: CASSSERDRKNIQYF
CDR3 length: 14; V gene: TRBV5-1; clone size: .; D gene: TRBD1; J gene: TRBJ1-4; CDR3 DNA: TGCGCCAGCAGCTCTTACAGGGGTAATGAAAAACTGTTTTTT; CDR3 protein: CASSSYRGNEKLFF
CDR3 length: 12; V gene: TRBV12-3/TRBV12-4; clone size: .; D gene: .; J gene: TRBJ1-2; CDR3 DNA: TGTGCCAGCAGTGCGACGGGGTATGGCTACACCTTC; CDR3 protein: CASSATGYGYTF
CDR3 length: 14; V gene: TRBV20-1; clone size: few; D gene: TRBD1; J gene: TRBJ1-5; CDR3 DNA: TGCAGTGCTCCAGAACAGGGGCGGGATCAGCCCCAGCATTTT; CDR3 protein: CSAPEQGRDQPQHF
CDR3 length: 14; V gene: TRBV20-1; clone size: .; D gene: .; J gene: TRBJ2-2; CDR3 DNA: TGCAGTGCTAGTGACCGGAGTAGTTCCGGGGAGCTGTTTTTT; CDR3 protein: CSASDRSSSGELFF
CDR3 length: 12; V gene: TRBV7-2; clone size: .; D gene: .; J gene: TRBJ1-2; CDR3 DNA: TGTGCCAGCAGCTTAGGGGGGAATGGCTACACCTTC; CDR3 protein: CASSLGGNGYTF
CDR3 length: 11; V gene: TRBV29-1; clone size: few; D gene: .; J gene: TRBJ1-1; CDR3 DNA: TGCAGCGTTTCAGAAAACACTGAAGCTTTCTTT; CDR3 protein: CSVSENTEAFF
CDR3 length: 15; V gene: TRBV7-2; clone size: many; D gene: .; J gene: TRBJ2-1; CDR3 DNA: TGTGCCAGCAGCTTAGCGGGCCTAGCCGAGAATGAGCAGTTCTTC; CDR3 protein: CASSLAGLAENEQFF
CDR3 length: 13; V gene: TRBV7-2; clone size: many; D gene: TRBD1; J gene: TRBJ1-2; CDR3 DNA: TGTGCCAGCAGCCCACAGGGGGCAAATGGCTACACCTTC; CDR3 protein: CASSPQGANGYTF
CDR3 length: 14; V gene: TRBV29-1; clone size: many; D gene: .; J gene: TRBJ1-1; CDR3 DNA: TGCAGCGTTGAAGTAGAAACTGGGGCGGGGGGAGCTTTCTTT; CDR3 protein: CSVEVETGAGGAFF
CDR3 length: 13; V gene: TRBV25-1; clone size: .; D gene: .; J gene: TRBJ2-3; CDR3 DNA: TGTGCCAGCACCTCCCGACCGGGTTTTACGCAGTATTTT; CDR3 protein: CASTSRPGFTQYF
CDR3 length: 16; V gene: TRBV5-1; clone size: many; D gene: .; J gene: TRBJ2-6; CDR3 DNA: TGCGCCAGCAGCTCGGACAGAGGATCTGGGGCCAACGTCCTGACTTTC; CDR3 protein: CASSSDRGSGANVLTF
CDR3 length: 14; V gene: TRBV5-1; clone size: few; D gene: .; J gene: TRBJ2-3; CDR3 DNA: TGCGCCAGCAGCTTGGGTCTAGTAAGAGATACGCAGTATTTT; CDR3 protein: CASSLGLVRDTQYF
CDR3 length: 14; V gene: TRBV5-1; clone size: few; D gene: .; J gene: TRBJ2-1; CDR3 DNA: TGCGCCAGCAGCTTGACACTAGGGACCAATGAGCAGTTCTTC; CDR3 protein: CASSLTLGTNEQFF
CDR3 length: 13; V gene: TRBV6-5; clone size: many; D gene: .; J gene: TRBJ1-1; CDR3 DNA: TGTGCCAGCAGTTACCAAAGGGAGACTGAAGCTTTCTTT; CDR3 protein: CASSYQRETEAFF
CDR3 length: 15; V gene: TRBV7-2; clone size: many; D gene: .; J gene: TRBJ1-4; CDR3 DNA: TGTGCCAGCAGCCTCCGGGTGACAACTAATGAAAAACTGTTTTTT; CDR3 protein: CASSLRVTTNEKLFF
CDR3 length: 17; V gene: TRBV9; clone size: many; D gene: TRBD2; J gene: TRBJ2-1; CDR3 DNA: TGTGCCAGCAGCGTAGAGGCGCTAGCGGATCTTTACAATGAGCAGTTCTTC; CDR3 protein: CASSVEALADLYNEQFF
CDR3 length: 16; V gene: TRBV20-1; clone size: .; D gene: TRBD2; J gene: TRBJ2-4; CDR3 DNA: TGCAGTGCCAGGACTAGCGGAGCTCTAGCCAAAAACATTCAGTACTTC; CDR3 protein: CSARTSGALAKNIQYF
CDR3 length: 15; V gene: TRBV12-3/TRBV12-4; clone size: many; D gene: .; J gene: TRBJ2-1; CDR3 DNA: TGTGCCAGCAGTTTAGGGGGGATTGGTGGCAATGAGCAGTTCTTC; CDR3 protein: CASSLGGIGGNEQFF
CDR3 length: 14; V gene: TRBV4-2; clone size: few; D gene: .; J gene: TRBJ1-2; CDR3 DNA: TGTGCCAGCAGCCAAGATCTCCGAGTGTCGGACTACACCTTC; CDR3 protein: CASSQDLRVSDYTF
CDR3 length: 15; V gene: TRBV7-3; clone size: many; D gene: .; J gene: TRBJ1-2; CDR3 DNA: TGTGCCAGCAGCTTGTACCCCGGGACGGGCTATGGCTACACCTTC; CDR3 protein: CASSLYPGTGYGYTF
CDR3 length: 15; V gene: TRBV6-5; clone size: .; D gene: .; J gene: TRBJ1-5; CDR3 DNA: TGTGCCAGCAGTCTTAGACGACCTAGCAATCAGCCCCAGCATTTT; CDR3 protein: CASSLRRPSNQPQHF
CDR3 length: 16; V gene: TRBV12-3/TRBV12-4; clone size: many; D gene: TRBD1; J gene: TRBJ2-1; CDR3 DNA: TGTGCCAGCAGCCTCGGGTCCAGGGGGACCTACAATGAGCAGTTCTTC; CDR3 protein: CASSLGSRGTYNEQFF
CDR3 length: 14; V gene: TRBV5-1; clone size: few; D gene: TRBD2; J gene: TRBJ2-1; CDR3 DNA: TGCGCCAGCAGCCCTAGCGGGGCCTACAATGAGCAGTTCTTC; CDR3 protein: CASSPSGAYNEQFF
CDR3 length: 15; V gene: TRBV6-5; clone size: many; D gene: .; J gene: TRBJ1-5; CDR3 DNA: TGTGCCAGCAGTTCCCTGAGGTGGGGCAATCAGCCCCAGCATTTT; CDR3 protein: CASSSLRWGNQPQHF
CDR3 length: 13; V gene: TRBV9; clone size: .; D gene: .; J gene: TRBJ1-3; CDR3 DNA: TGTGCCAGCAGCTCCCAGCCCGGAAACACCATATATTTT; CDR3 protein: CASSSQPGNTIYF
CDR3 length: 13; V gene: TRBV5-1; clone size: many; D gene: .; J gene: TRBJ1-1; CDR3 DNA: TGCGCCAGCAGCTTAGCGGCTAACACTGAAGCTTTCTTT; CDR3 protein: CASSLAANTEAFF
CDR3 length: 17; V gene: TRBV6-5; clone size: many; D gene: .; J gene: TRBJ2-7; CDR3 DNA: TGTGCCAGCAGCCCGACCCCGGGAGTCGGGGGCGCCTACGAGCAGTACTTC; CDR3 protein: CASSPTPGVGGAYEQYF
CDR3 length: 16; V gene: TRBV20-1; clone size: .; D gene: .; J gene: TRBJ2-3; CDR3 DNA: TGCAGTGCTGAGGAACTGACCCGGAGAAGCACAGATACGCGGTATTTT; CDR3 protein: CSAEELTRRSTDTRYF
CDR3 length: 13; V gene: TRBV20-1; clone size: many; D gene: TRBD2; J gene: TRBJ2-5; CDR3 DNA: TGCAGTGCCCCCGGGGGGAGTTGGGAGACCCAGTACTTC; CDR3 protein: CSAPGGSWETQYF
CDR3 length: 12; V gene: TRBV28; clone size: .; D gene: .; J gene: TRBJ2-5; CDR3 DNA: TGTGCCAGCAGTATTGGGGAAGAGACCCAGTACTTC; CDR3 protein: CASSIGEETQYF
CDR3 length: 11; V gene: TRBV30; clone size: few; D gene: .; J gene: TRBJ1-2; CDR3 DNA: TGTGCCTGGAGTTCTAAGGTCGGCTACACCTTC; CDR3 protein: CAWSSKVGYTF
CDR3 length: 15; V gene: TRBV20-1; clone size: few; D gene: TRBD2; J gene: TRBJ2-3; CDR3 DNA: TGCAGTGGCACTAGCGGGAGCCAATTCATGGATACGCAGTATTTT; CDR3 protein: CSGTSGSQFMDTQYF
CDR3 length: 14; V gene: TRBV20-1; clone size: .; D gene: .; J gene: TRBJ2-7; CDR3 DNA: TGCAGTGCTAGACAAGGGGGTCGGAGCTACGAGCAGTACTTC; CDR3 protein: CSARQGGRSYEQYF
CDR3 length: 16; V gene: TRBV6-1; clone size: many; D gene: TRBD2; J gene: TRBJ2-5; CDR3 DNA: TGTGCCAGCAGTGTGTCTAGCGGGAGACGGGGAGAGACCCAGTACTTC; CDR3 protein: CASSVSSGRRGETQYF
CDR3 length: 13; V gene: TRBV29-1; clone size: many; D gene: .; J gene: TRBJ1-2; CDR3 DNA: TGCAGCGTTGAATCTTGGGGGGGCGATGGCTACACCTTC; CDR3 protein: CSVESWGGDGYTF
CDR3 length: 16; V gene: TRBV6-2/TRBV6-3; clone size: .; D gene: .; J gene: TRBJ2-3; CDR3 DNA: TGTGCCAGCAGTCCCCCCGAGGGGCTTAGCACAGATACGCAGTATTTT; CDR3 protein: CASSPPEGLSTDTQYF
CDR3 length: 16; V gene: TRBV5-5; clone size: few; D gene: .; J gene: TRBJ2-7; CDR3 DNA: TGTGCCAGCAGCTTAGTCCTCCACAGGGACCGCTACGAGCAGTACTTC; CDR3 protein: CASSLVLHRDRYEQYF
CDR3 length: 14; V gene: TRBV5-1; clone size: .; D gene: TRBD2; J gene: TRBJ2-1; CDR3 DNA: TGCGCCAGCAGCTTCAGCGGGAGGGACAATGAGCAGTTCTTC; CDR3 protein: CASSFSGRDNEQFF
CDR3 length: 15; V gene: TRBV7-2; clone size: many; D gene: .; J gene: TRBJ2-2; CDR3 DNA: TGTGCCAGCAGCTTTGGGCCAGGAGTAAATTGGGAGCTGTTTTTT; CDR3 protein: CASSFGPGVNWELFF
CDR3 length: 15; V gene: TRBV6-5; clone size: .; D gene: .; J gene: TRBJ1-6; CDR3 DNA: TGTGCCAGCAGTTACAACCAGGGAGGCTTTTCACCCCTCCACTTT; CDR3 protein: CASSYNQGGFSPLHF